The 14 T cell receptor beta chains presented below share a single source sample, sequenced in a study of beta chain features in type 1 diabetes. cDNA synthesis used the whole RNA isolate, giving expressed TCRB sequences. Some clones are missing from TCRdb's copy, which holds only in-frame ones; the method was immunoSEQ multiplex PCR. The top ten clones hold roughly 0.015% of a sample with about 340,000 clones, about 14% of them seen once. Notes on the study in general: Significant though moderate, a shortening of TCRB CDR3s appeared in all four CD4+ subsets of Type 1 diabetes patients.

These receptors have no identified antigens. Sequences were obtained from naive CD4+ T cells from blood. Source of these receptors: a woman between 18 and 29 years old with type 1 diabetes.

The chain links TRBV2 to TRBJ1-5; D uncertain. Trimming left V 10 bases short and J 0 bases short, with 10 bases between. The CDR3 spans 13 residues. CDR1 SNHLY and CDR2 FYNNEI come from the germline V gene. The DNA for the CDR3 is TGTGCCACCCAGCGGGATAGCAATCAGCCCCAGCATTTT. This encodes CATQRDSNQPQHF.

The table lists this clone with a few counts. The chain carries TRBV18 and TRBJ2-7, with 7 bases lining up with TRBD1. The CDR3 length is 15 residues. From germline, CDR1 is KGHSH and CDR2 LQKENI. J was trimmed by 2 bases and V by 2 bases; bases with no gene match: 6. This chain's CDR3 is CASSPGQAMAYEQYF. DNA of the CDR3: TGTGCCAGCTCACCAGGACAGGCCATGGCCTACGAGCAGTACTTC.

The CDR3 nucleotides are TGTGCCACCAGTTCGCAGTTGAACACTGAAGCTTTCTTT. Protein sequence: CATSSQLNTEAFF. The chain combines TRBV15 with TRBJ1-1, with D hard to call. Trimming stripped 6 bases from V and 0 bases from J, with 8 bases between. Germline V lookup: CDR1 LNHNV, CDR2 YYDKDF (reference sequence). The CDR3 length is 13 residues.

The chain joins TRBV14 to TRBJ2-3; D may be TRBD2 (6 bases). V lost 1 base and J 3 bases, leaving 14 bases between the germline ends. The CDR3 has 16 residues. The V gene's germline CDR1 is SGHDN and CDR2 FVKESK. The CDR3 DNA is TGTGCCAGCAGCCAAGGTGCCCTTGCGGGGACAGATACGCAGTATTTT. Protein: CASSQGALAGTDTQYF.

The rearrangement joins TRBV11-2 to TRBJ2-1; D perhaps matches TRBD1 (5 bases). CDR3 length: 12 residues. CDR1 SGHAT and CDR2 FQNNGV come from the germline V gene. V lost 5 bases to trimming and J lost 8 bases, with 10 bases between them. This CDR3 reads CASSRLGDEQFF. The CDR3 nucleotides are TGTGCCAGCAGCCGTTTAGGGGATGAGCAGTTCTTC.

This clone was found a few times. This chain uses TRBV4-3 with TRBJ1-1; D is unresolved. CDR1 is LGHNA, CDR2 YSLEER, per germline. V was clipped by 0 bases and J by 5 bases, with 10 bases between them. The length of the CDR3 is 14 residues. CDR3 amino acids: CASSQEGSGTEAFF. The CDR3 DNA reads TGCGCCAGCAGCCAAGAGGGCAGCGGGACTGAAGCTTTCTTT.

This clone was seen a handful of times. The chain recombines TRBV28 with TRBJ1-1; 10 bases are a match to TRBD1. The CDR3 is 14 amino acids. Germline CDR1 reads MDHEN; CDR2 reads SYDVKM. After removal of 6 bases from V and 10 bases from J, the junction contained 11 bases not matched to a gene. The CDR3 is CASRSRDRGGLAFF. Here the CDR3 DNA reads TGTGCCAGCAGATCCCGGGACAGGGGTGGCCTAGCTTTCTTT.

There are a few counts of this clone. V gene TRBV11-2 combines with J gene TRBJ1-5; 7 bases are shared with TRBD1. After removal of 5 bases from V and 5 bases from J, the junction contained 3 bases not matched to a gene. The CDR3 contains 13 residues. Germline values: CDR1 SGHAT, CDR2 FQNNGV. This chain's CDR3 is CASSAQGHQPQHF. CDR3 DNA: TGTGCCAGCAGCGCACAGGGGCATCAGCCCCAGCATTTT.

This chain links TRBV5-1 with TRBJ1-1; 9 positions agree with TRBD1. The germline gives CDR1 SGHRS, CDR2 YFSETQ. This CDR3 has 15 amino acids. The J segment lost 6 bases and the V segment lost 4 bases, leaving 10 bases of the junction unmatched. CDR3: CASSGTGTGKAEAFF. In DNA form, the CDR3 reads TGCGCCAGCAGCGGAACCGGGACAGGGAAGGCTGAAGCTTTCTTT.

This clone was detected a few times. The chain uses TRBV13 and TRBJ2-1; 7 bases agree with TRBD2. The CDR3 runs to 12 residues. The J segment lost 15 bases and the V segment lost 0 bases, leaving 5 bases of the junction unmatched. Per germline, CDR1 PRHDT and CDR2 FYEKMQ (reference sequence). The CDR3 loop reads CASSLGGLGRFF. The CDR3 DNA is TGTGCCAGCAGCTTAGGCGGACTAGGAAGGTTCTTC.

This clone was recorded a few times. This chain joins TRBV11-2 and TRBJ2-7, with 7 bases fitting TRBD1. Per the germline V gene, CDR1 is SGHAT and CDR2 is FQNNGV. This CDR3 contains 15 residues. V lost 0 bases and J lost 4; bases outside the gene matches: 6. This CDR3 is CASSLDGTASYEQYV. The CDR3 region has the DNA TGTGCCAGCAGCTTAGACGGGACAGCCTCATACGAGCAGTACGTC.

In nucleotides, the CDR3 is TGCGCCAGCAGCTTGGTAGGGGGACTAGATGTAGGAGAGACCCAGTACTTC. It is translated as CASSLVGGLDVGETQYF. The chain carries TRBV5-1 and TRBJ2-5; 8 positions match TRBD2. The CDR3 loop spans 17 amino acids. V was clipped by 0 bases and J by 4 bases; unmatched bases: 11. The germline CDR1 and CDR2 sequences are SGHRS and YFSETQ.

Remarks on this clone: Other DNA sequences in the same sample also yield this CDR3. The chain joins TRBV5-1 to TRBJ2-3, with D possibly TRBD1 on 6 matching bases. Germline CDR1 and CDR2: SGHRS and YFSETQ. CDR3 length equals 15 residues. The V end lost 3 bases, the J end lost 0 bases, and 11 bases lay between the germline ends. CDR3 sequence (DNA): TGCGCCAGCAGCTCCGGGACACTAAGCACAGATACGCAGTATTTT. Amino acids: CASSSGTLSTDTQYF. The full variable domain, its missing parts supplied by reference TRBV5-1 and TRBJ2-3, is KAGVTQTPRYLIKTRGQQVTLSCSPISGHRSVSWYQQTPGQGLQFLFEYFSETQRNKGNFPGRFSGRQFSNSRSEMNVSTLELGDSALYLCASSSGTLSTDTQYFGPGTRLTVL.

This clone occurred once. The rearrangement links TRBV7-2 to TRBJ1-1, with 11 bases lining up with TRBD1. The V gene's germline CDR1 is SGHTA and CDR2 FQGNSA. This CDR3 has 15 residues. V was clipped by 4 bases and J by 8 bases; unmatched bases: 9. The DNA of the CDR3 is TGTGCCAGCAGCTACCGGACAGGGGGCGACCCCGAAGCTTTCTTT. Its protein is CASSYRTGGDPEAFF.